The present entry profiles one T cell receptor (beta chain) with its context. Germline lookup yields CDR1 MNHEY and CDR2 SVGAGI. The CDR3 covers 11 residues. This sample stems from a study of OX40 agonist ivuxolimab in advanced cancers. About the research overall: Dose-escalation patients' cancers were hepatocellular carcinoma, melanoma, renal cell or head and neck cancer.

Clones were sequenced by immunoSEQ multiplex PCR, and TCRdb holds only the in-frame ones, with some missing. The table has roughly 45,000 clones, approximately 85% seen once. The source material was CD4+ or CD8+ T cells sorted from blood, sampled in a trial of the OX40 agonist ivuxolimab. The TCR sequence derives from an adult with an advanced solid tumor such as melanoma, head and neck, liver or kidney cancer. The chain joins TRBV6-5 to TRBJ1-1; 7 nucleotides match TRBD1. CDR3 loop: CFTGEGTEAFF. CDR3 nucleotide sequence: TGTTTCACAGGGGAAGGCACTGAAGCTTTCTTT.